This T cell receptor beta chain comes out of a study of cytomegalovirus exposure and HLA in healthy donors. Concerning this clone: The antigen remains undetermined.

PCR was performed using 60 Vbeta and 13 Jbeta primers. Authors' data handling: In a later analysis, the count reached roughly 80 million unique TCR beta chains, with about 11 million shared. Data came from immunoSEQ multiplex PCR; TCRdb stores just in-frame clones and leaves some out. V, J and clone size were drawn from that table, and D and trimming were deduced from the DNA. This sample has about 170,000 clones, with about 88% found just once. The V end lost 6 bases, the J end lost 0 bases, and 18 bases lay between the germline ends. The CDR3 totals 18 residues. Germline lookup yields CDR1 SGHDN and CDR2 FVKESK. Findings and caveats of the study: A later analysis found that most CMV-associated TCR beta chains appeared HLA-restricted. Among TCR beta chains, those listed as cytomegalovirus-associated numbered some 170.

Healthy bone marrow donors made up the donors. Sequenced material: PBMCs. The V and J genes are TRBV14 and TRBJ2-6, with D possibly TRBD2 on 6 matching bases. The clonotype comes from a man aged 25-40 years in good health and CMV-seropositive. CDR3 sequence reads: CASSLLTGVHSGANVLTF. In DNA form, the CDR3 reads TGTGCCAGCAGTCTACTGACGGGGGTGCACTCTGGGGCCAACGTCCTGACTTTC.